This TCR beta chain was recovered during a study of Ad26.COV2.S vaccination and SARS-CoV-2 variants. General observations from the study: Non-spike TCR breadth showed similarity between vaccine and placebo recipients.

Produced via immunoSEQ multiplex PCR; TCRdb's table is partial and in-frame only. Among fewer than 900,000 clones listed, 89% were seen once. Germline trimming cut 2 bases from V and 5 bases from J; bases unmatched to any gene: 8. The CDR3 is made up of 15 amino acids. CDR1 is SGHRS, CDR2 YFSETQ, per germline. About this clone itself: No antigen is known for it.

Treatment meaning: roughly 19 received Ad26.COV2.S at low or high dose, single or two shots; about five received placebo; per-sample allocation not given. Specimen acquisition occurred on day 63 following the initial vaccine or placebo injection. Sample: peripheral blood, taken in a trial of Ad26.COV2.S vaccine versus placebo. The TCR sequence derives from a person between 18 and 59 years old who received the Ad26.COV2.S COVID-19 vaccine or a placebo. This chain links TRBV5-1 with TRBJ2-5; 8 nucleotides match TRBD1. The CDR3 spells CASSLAGGYLETQYF. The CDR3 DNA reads TGCGCCAGCAGCTTAGCAGGGGGCTATTTGGAGACCCAGTACTTC.